The entry below gives a single TCR beta chain sequence along with its context. Source study methods: Reference gene primer amplification yielded estimated nucleated cell counts. The assay was immunoSEQ multiplex PCR, and TCRdb's table has in-frame clones only and misses some. V and J calls and clone size are those listed in that table; D and trimming were worked out from the DNA. The sample includes around 110,000 clones, approximately 90% seen only once; the top ten take 1.8%. The CDR3 has 15 amino acids. With V trimmed by 3 bases and J by 10 bases, 11 bases remained unmatched. The germline V gene has CDR1 SEHNR and CDR2 FQNEAQ (reference sequence). The sample comes from a study of blood T cell repertoires in COVID-19. In the study overall: Some COVID-19 samples were acute and others convalescent; all came from the United States, Italy and Spain.

The material sequenced was peripheral blood. The receptor comes from a human donor with active COVID-19. The donor label of this sample is uncertain. The V and J genes are TRBV7-9 and TRBJ2-1; 8 nucleotides line up with TRBD2. In nucleotides, the CDR3 is TGTGCCAGCAGCTTTTTCGGGGGGGCCGGATCCGAGCAGTTCTTC. As protein: CASSFFGGAGSEQFF. The variable domain in full, with the rest retrieved from reference TRBV7-9 and TRBJ2-1, is DTGVSQNPRHKITKRGQNVTFRCDPISEHNRLYWYRQTLGQGPEFLTYFQNEAQLEKSRLLSDRFSAERPKGSFSTLEIQRTEQGDSAMYLCASSFFGGAGSEQFFGPGTRLTVL.